This TCR beta chain was found in a study of metastatic and nonmetastatic thyroid tumors. Study-wide findings and caveats: Significantly higher TCR beta diversity was reportedly seen in malignant thyroid tumors than benign nodules, in blood and tumor.

TCRdb re-clonotyped the PCR reads through MiXCR. The profile covers 13,000 or so clones, with 25% to 40% appearing a single time and around 13% taken by the ten largest. For this clone: Its antigen is unidentified.

The CDR3 contains 15 residues. The V end lost 0 bases, the J end lost 5 bases, and 14 bases lay between the germline ends. The germline V gene has CDR1 SGDLS and CDR2 YYNGEE. The entire patient cohort was treatment-naive prior to thyroid surgery. The clonotype originates from a male donor with papillary thyroid cancer or a benign thyroid nodule (not recorded which). Some clones in this sample may be carry-over from other donors' samples. Sequenced: tumor tissue. The J gene is TRBJ2-5, the V gene TRBV9, with D unclear. DNA of the CDR3: TGTGCCAGCAGCGTAGATGGCGTGTCGACCGAGACCCAGTACTTC. Encoded protein: CASSVDGVSTETQYF.